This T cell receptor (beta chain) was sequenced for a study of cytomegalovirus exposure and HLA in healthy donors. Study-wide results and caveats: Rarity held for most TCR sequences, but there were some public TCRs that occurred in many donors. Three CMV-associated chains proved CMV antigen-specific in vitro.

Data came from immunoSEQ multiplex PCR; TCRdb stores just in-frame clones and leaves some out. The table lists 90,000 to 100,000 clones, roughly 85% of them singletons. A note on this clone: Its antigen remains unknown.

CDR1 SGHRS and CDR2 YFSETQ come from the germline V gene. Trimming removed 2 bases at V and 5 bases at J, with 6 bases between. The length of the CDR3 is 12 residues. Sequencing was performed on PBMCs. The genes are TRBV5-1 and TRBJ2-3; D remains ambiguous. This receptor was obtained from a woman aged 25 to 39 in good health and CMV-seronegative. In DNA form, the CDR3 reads TGCGCCAGCAGCTTCGTCCGAGATACGCAGTATTTT. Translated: CASSFVRDTQYF.